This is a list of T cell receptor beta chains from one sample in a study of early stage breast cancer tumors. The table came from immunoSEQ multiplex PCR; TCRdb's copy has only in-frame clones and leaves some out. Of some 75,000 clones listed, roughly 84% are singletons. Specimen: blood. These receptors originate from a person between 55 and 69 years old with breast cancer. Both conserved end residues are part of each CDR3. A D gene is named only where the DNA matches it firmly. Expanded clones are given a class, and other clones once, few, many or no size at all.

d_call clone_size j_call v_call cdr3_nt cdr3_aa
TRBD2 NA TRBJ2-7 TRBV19 TGTGCCAGTAGTACCATCGGGACTAGCATCGACGAGCAGTACTTC CASSTIGTSIDEQYF
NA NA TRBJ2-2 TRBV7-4 TGTGCCAGCAGCTTAGTCCTATCGAACACCGGGGAGCTGTTTTTT CASSLVLSNTGELFF
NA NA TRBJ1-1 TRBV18 TGTGCCAGCTCACCCAACCCTTACGGGGCGAACACTGAAGCTTTCTTT CASSPNPYGANTEAFF
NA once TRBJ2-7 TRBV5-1 TGCGCCAGCAGCGTCACGGCCTCTCGAGACGAGCAGTACTTC CASSVTASRDEQYF
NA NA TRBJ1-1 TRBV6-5 TGTGCCAGCAGTCGAGGGAGGCGCACTGAAGCTTTCTTT CASSRGRRTEAFF
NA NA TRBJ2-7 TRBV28 TGTGCCAGCAGTTTGGGACTTTACTACGAGCAGTACTTC CASSLGLYYEQYF
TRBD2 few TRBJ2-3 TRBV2 TGTGCCAGCAGTAGACTAGCGGGCAACACAGATACGCAGTATTTT CASSRLAGNTDTQYF
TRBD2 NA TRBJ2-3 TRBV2 TGTGTCACGAAGGCTAGCGGTTCCGCAGCTGGTACGCAGTATTTT CVTKASGSAAGTQYF
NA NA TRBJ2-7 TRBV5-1 TGCGCCAGCAGCCCCGATTCGCCATCTATCCTGGACGAGCAGTACTTC CASSPDSPSILDEQYF
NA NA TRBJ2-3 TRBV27 TGTGCCAGCAGCACAGATACGCAGTATTTT CASSTDTQYF
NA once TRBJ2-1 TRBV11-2 TGTGCCAGCAGCTCAATAAGGGATGAGCAGTTCTTC CASSSIRDEQFF
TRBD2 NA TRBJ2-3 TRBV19 TGTGCCAGTGATAGCGGGAGTAGCACAGATACGCAGTATTTT CASDSGSSTDTQYF
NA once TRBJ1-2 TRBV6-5 TGTGCCAGCAAAGGGGGGTCGGACTATGGCTACACCTTC CASKGGSDYGYTF
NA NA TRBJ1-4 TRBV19 TGTGCCAGTAGTGAGCGGGTAACGACTAATGAAAAACTGTTTTTT CASSERVTTNEKLFF
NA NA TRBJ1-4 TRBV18 TGTGCCAGCTCACCACCTTCCTTAAATGAAAAACTGTTTTTT CASSPPSLNEKLFF
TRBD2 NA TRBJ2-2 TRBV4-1 TGCGCCAGCAGCCAAGATCGTGTTAGTAGCGGGGGATCCGGGGAGCTGTTTTTT CASSQDRVSSGGSGELFF
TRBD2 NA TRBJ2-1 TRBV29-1 TGCAGCGTTGACTCTAGCGGGAGGGGCAATGAGCAGTTCTTC CSVDSSGRGNEQFF
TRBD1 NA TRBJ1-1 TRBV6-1 TGTGCCAGCAGTGGACAGGGTTGGGGCACTGAAGCTTTCTTT CASSGQGWGTEAFF
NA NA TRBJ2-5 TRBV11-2 TGTGCCAGCAGCCCCCAGGGGCCTCAAGAGACCCAGTACTTC CASSPQGPQETQYF
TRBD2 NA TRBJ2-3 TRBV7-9 TGTGCCAGCAGCCTCGGACTAGCGGCAGATACGCAGTATTTT CASSLGLAADTQYF
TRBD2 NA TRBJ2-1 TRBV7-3 TGTGCCAGCAGTCAGAGCGGGGGACGGGGCGATGAGCAGTTCTTC CASSQSGGRGDEQFF
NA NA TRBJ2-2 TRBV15 TGTGCCACCAGCAGACCGACAGGGAACACCGGGGAGCTGTTTTTT CATSRPTGNTGELFF
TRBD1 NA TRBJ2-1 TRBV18 TGTGCCAGCTCCCAGGGACAGAACGATGAGCAGTTCTTC CASSQGQNDEQFF
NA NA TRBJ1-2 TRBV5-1 TGCGCCAGCAGCCCCCTCGGGGAACACGGCTATGGCTACACCTTC CASSPLGEHGYGYTF
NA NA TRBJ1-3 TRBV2 TGTGCCAGCAGTGGGACTACTTCCCCTGGAAACACCATATATTTT CASSGTTSPGNTIYF
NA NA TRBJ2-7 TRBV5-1 TGCGCCAGCAGCTTGGATATCCGAGACTACGAGCAGTACTTC CASSLDIRDYEQYF
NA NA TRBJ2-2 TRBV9 TGTGCCAGCAAGGCTATTCCGGGGGAGCTGTTTTTT CASKAIPGELFF
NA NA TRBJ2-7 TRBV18 TGTGCCAGCTCACCGGACGTGGGAGTCTACGAGCAGTACTTC CASSPDVGVYEQYF
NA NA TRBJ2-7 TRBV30 TGTGCCTGGGGGGGTTTATACGAGCAGTACTTC CAWGGLYEQYF
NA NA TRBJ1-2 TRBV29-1 TGCAGCGTCCAGATGCCGGGACGGCCTAACTATGGCTACACCTTC CSVQMPGRPNYGYTF
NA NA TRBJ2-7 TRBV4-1 TGCGCCAGCAGCCAAGGTTTTGGGTACGAGCAGTACTTC CASSQGFGYEQYF
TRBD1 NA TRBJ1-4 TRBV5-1 TGCGCCAGCAGCCCGAACCCACAGGGGGAGGGTGAAAAACTGTTTTTT CASSPNPQGEGEKLFF
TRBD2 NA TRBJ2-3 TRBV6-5 TGTGCCAGCAGAGGGAGCGGGAGGGATAAAGATACGCAGTATTTT CASRGSGRDKDTQYF
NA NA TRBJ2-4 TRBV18 TGTGCCAGCTCACCAGGGGCGGGGAGTAAAAACATTCAGTACTTC CASSPGAGSKNIQYF
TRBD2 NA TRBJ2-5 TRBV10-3 TGTGCCATCAGTGGGTCCAGCGGGGTCCAAGAGACCCAGTACTTC CAISGSSGVQETQYF
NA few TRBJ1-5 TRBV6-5 TGTGCCAGCAGCTTGGGGGGGGGATTAGGACAGCCCCAGCATTTT CASSLGGGLGQPQHF
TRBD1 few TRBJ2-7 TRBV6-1 TGTGCCAGCAGTGTCGGTTTCTTTAGGGACAGGGGATTGGACTTC CASSVGFFRDRGLDF
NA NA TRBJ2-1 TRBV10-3 TGTGCCATCAGTGCTGATAACCCCTCCTACAATGAGCAGTTCTTC CAISADNPSYNEQFF
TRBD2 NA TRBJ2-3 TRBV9 TGTGCCAGCAGCCCTCGTCGGACTAGCGGGGCCACAGATACGCAGTATTTT CASSPRRTSGATDTQYF
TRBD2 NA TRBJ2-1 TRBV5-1 TGCGCCAGCAGCTTGGATCCGGCGGGAGGCGGGGGTGAGCAGTTCTTC CASSLDPAGGGGEQFF
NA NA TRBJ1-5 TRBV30 TGTGCCTGGAGTGAGGGTTATCAGCCCCAGCATTTT CAWSEGYQPQHF
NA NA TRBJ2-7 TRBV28 TGTGCCAGCAGTAACAGGAACGAGCAGTACTTC CASSNRNEQYF
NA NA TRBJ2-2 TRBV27 TGTGCCAGCAGTTTACCCGGGACGGGCAACACCGGGGAGCTGTTTTTT CASSLPGTGNTGELFF
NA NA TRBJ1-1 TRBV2 TGTGCCAGCATGGGCGGGGGAGGCGGCACTGAAGCTTTCTTT CASMGGGGGTEAFF
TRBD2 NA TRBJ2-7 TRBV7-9 TGTGCCAGCAGCTCATCCGGGACTAGCGGCTACGAGCAGTACTTC CASSSSGTSGYEQYF
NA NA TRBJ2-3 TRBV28 TGTGCCAGTGTTTCTCTGGCGGGATGGGATACGCAGTATTTT CASVSLAGWDTQYF
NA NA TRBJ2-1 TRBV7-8 TGTGCCAGCAGCTCGGGGATACAGGTCACCTACAATGAGCAGTTCTTC CASSSGIQVTYNEQFF
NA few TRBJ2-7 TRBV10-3 TGTGCCATCATGACAGGCGGAGGCGAGCAGTACTTC CAIMTGGGEQYF